The present entry profiles one TCR beta chain with its context. TCRdb's table, derived via immunoSEQ multiplex PCR, lists solely in-frame clones and lacks some. The sample consists of 2 million to 2.5 million clones, over 90% of them appearing once. These data originate in a study of shared clonotypes between healthy human individuals. There are 13 residues in the CDR3. The germline V and J ends were trimmed by 2 bases and 0 bases, with 8 bases remaining between them. CDR1 GTSNPN and CDR2 SVGIG come from the germline V gene (reference sequence). The sample consisted of naive CD4+ T cells from PBMCs. Subset here: CD45RA+ positively selected. The receptor comes from a man between 18 and 29 years old in good health. Some clones in this sample may be carry-over from other donors' samples. The chain joins TRBV30 to TRBJ2-7; D remains unclear. The CDR3 DNA sequence: TGTGCCTGGAGTCGTCGGGCCTCCTACGAGCAGTACTTC. Amino acids: CAWSRRASYEQYF. Filled out from reference TRBV30 and TRBJ2-7, the complete variable domain reads SQTIHQWPATLVQPVGSPLSLECTVEGTSNPNLYWYRQAAGRGLQLLFYSVGIGQISSEVPQNLSASRPQDRQFILSSKKLLLSDSGFYLCAWSRRASYEQYFGPGTRLTVT.